One and the same sample provided the 14 T cell receptor beta chains below, sequenced in a study of T cell responses to AZD1222 COVID-19 vaccine. Only in-frame clones appear in the TCRdb table, and some are missing; sequencing was by immunoSEQ multiplex PCR. The sample gives around 200,000 clones, approximately 94% of which show up once; more than 1.5% is in the top ten. The sequencing here drew on peripheral blood, taken 28 days after the second AZD1222 dose. Receptors originate from an adult who received the AZD1222 COVID-19 vaccine.

V gene TRBV28 combines with J gene TRBJ1-1, with TRBD1 matching over 8 bases. Germline CDR1 is MDHEN and CDR2 is SYDVKM. The CDR3 covers 12 residues. V gave up 6 bases and J gave up 7 bases; unmatched junction bases: 4. The CDR3, as DNA: TGTGCCAGCAGATTAGGACAGGGTGAAGCTTTCTTT. Its protein is CASRLGQGEAFF.

This chain joins TRBV20-1 and TRBJ1-2, with 8 bases fitting TRBD1. The CDR3 totals 12 residues. Trimming removed 3 bases from V and 6 bases from J; junction bases left unmatched: 3. From germline, CDR1 is DFQATT and CDR2 SNEGSKA (reference sequence). CDR3 DNA sequence: TGCAGTGCTAGTTACAGGGGGGATGGCTACACCTTC. It is translated as CSASYRGDGYTF.

J is TRBJ1-1 and V is TRBV4-1; D possibly corresponds to TRBD1 (5 bases). The CDR3 spans 16 residues. With 0 bases removed from V and 0 bases from J, the gap between germline ends came to 11 bases. Germline V gene data show CDR1 as MGHRA and CDR2 as YSYEKL. CDR3 protein: CASSQEGRQVNTEAFF. The CDR3 region has the DNA TGCGCCAGCAGCCAAGAGGGGCGCCAGGTGAACACTGAAGCTTTCTTT.

V is TRBV10-3 and J is TRBJ1-5; no firm D call. Trimming removed 2 bases from V and 6 bases from J, with 8 bases in between. CDR1 and CDR2 (germline): ENHRY, SYGVKD. The CDR3 is 13 amino acids. The CDR3: CAISELKVQPQHF. DNA of the CDR3: TGTGCCATCAGTGAGCTTAAAGTTCAGCCCCAGCATTTT.

The rearrangement links TRBV6-5 to TRBJ1-2; TRBD1 is a possible D gene (6 bases). CDR1 and CDR2 from the germline V gene are MNHEY and SVGAGI. Between the trimmed V and J ends, which lost 2 bases and 7 bases, there was a span of 17 bases. This CDR3 has 15 amino acids. CDR3 nucleotide sequence: TGTGCCAGCAGTTACGAGGGGCCGAGGGGGACTGGCTACACCTTC. Its translation: CASSYEGPRGTGYTF.

CDR3 sequence: CASSLAGGDTDTQYF. CDR3 nucleotide sequence: TGTGCCAGCAGCTTAGCGGGGGGGGACACAGATACGCAGTATTTT. The rearrangement uses TRBV7-2 and TRBJ2-3, with 7 bases fitting TRBD2. The germline V gene has CDR1 SGHTA and CDR2 FQGNSA. V trimming: 0 bases; J trimming: 2 bases; junction bases outside the gene matches: 2. This CDR3 region has 15 residues.

V and J are TRBV28 and TRBJ1-3; 7 bases match TRBD1. The ends lost 3 bases at V and 7 bases at J; junction bases unmatched: 9. Germline V gene lookup returns CDR1 MDHEN and CDR2 SYDVKM. This CDR3 is built from 15 residues. This chain's CDR3 is CASSLAGGLGNTIYF. The CDR3 DNA follows: TGTGCCAGCAGTTTGGCAGGGGGGTTGGGGAACACCATATATTTT.

The chain combines TRBV6-1 with TRBJ1-2; TRBD1 is a possible D gene (5 bases). Trimming left V 3 bases short and J 5 bases short, with 16 bases between. The germline gives CDR1 MNHNS, CDR2 SASEGT. The length of the CDR3 is 15 residues. The CDR3 DNA is TGTGCCAGCAGTGACACAGGATTAGCAACTTATGGCTACACCTTC. It codes for CASSDTGLATYGYTF.

The rearrangement links TRBV19 to TRBJ1-2, with D maybe TRBD1 (5 bases). The V end was cut by 0 bases, the J end by 5 bases, with 19 bases between. The germline CDR1 and CDR2 sequences are LNHDA and SQIVND (reference sequence). The CDR3 totals 17 residues. This chain's CDR3 is CASSIDPPETAKYGYTF. For the CDR3, the DNA is TGTGCCAGTAGTATAGATCCTCCAGAGACAGCGAAGTATGGCTACACCTTC.

J is TRBJ1-4 and V is TRBV27; 9 bases are a match to TRBD1. CDR1 MNHEY and CDR2 SMNVEV come from the germline V gene (reference sequence). The CDR3 contains 14 residues. The V gene end was trimmed by 4 bases and the J gene end by 6 bases; junction bases not matched to a gene: 3. The CDR3 nucleotides read TGTGCCAGCAGTTCAGGACAGGGGTATGAAAAACTGTTTTTT. This encodes CASSSGQGYEKLFF.

This chain connects TRBV5-6 to TRBJ1-2; D is unresolved. The CDR3 extends over 13 amino acids. The ends were cut back, 5 bases at V and 0 bases at J, with 8 bases in the middle. In germline, CDR1 is SGHDT, CDR2 YYEEEE. In DNA form, the CDR3 reads TGTGCCAGCAGGCTAATAGCTAACTATGGCTACACCTTC. This codes for CASRLIANYGYTF. Drawing the rest from reference TRBV5-6 and TRBJ1-2, the complete variable domain is DAGVTQSPTHLIKTRGQQVTLRCSPKSGHDTVSWYQQALGQGPQFIFQYYEEEERQRGNFPDRFSGHQFPNYSSELNVNALLLGDSALYLCASRLIANYGYTFGSGTRLTVV.

The chain carries TRBV7-2 and TRBJ2-3; the D call may be TRBD1 or TRBD2 (5 bases each). Between the trimmed V and J ends, which lost 1 base and 4 bases, there was a span of 15 bases. CDR1 and CDR2 (germline): SGHTA, FQGNSA. This CDR3 has 16 residues. CDR3 in amino acids: CASSLGSGPPPDTQYF. DNA of the CDR3: TGTGCCAGCAGCTTAGGGTCGGGACCCCCCCCAGATACGCAGTATTTT.

The rearrangement links TRBV7-9 to TRBJ2-7; 11 bases line up with TRBD1. The junction had 8 bases not matched to a gene; V was cut back by 4 bases and J by 6 bases. Per germline, CDR1 SEHNR and CDR2 FQNEAQ (reference sequence). The CDR3 is 15 residues long. The CDR3 nucleotides read TGTGCCAGCAGCTCGCAACGGACAGGGGGCCGCGAGCAGTACTTC. Translation: CASSSQRTGGREQYF.

This clone was counted only a few times. This chain connects TRBV28 to TRBJ2-7; D not resolved. CDR3 length: 12 amino acids. CDR1 is MDHEN and CDR2 is SYDVKM in the germline V gene. Trimming left V 2 bases short and J 4 bases short, with 6 bases between. CDR3 sequence (DNA): TGTGCCAGCAGTTTAAACATTTACGAGCAGTACTTC. Residues: CASSLNIYEQYF.